This is a list of T cell receptor beta chains from one sample in a study of blood T cell repertoires in COVID-19. Produced via immunoSEQ multiplex PCR; TCRdb's table is partial and in-frame only. The sample lists approximately 160,000 clones, about 79% occurring once. The sequencing sample was made of peripheral blood. The receptors were gathered from a woman in her 50s in a cohort sampled during active or convalescent COVID-19. CDR3s include the opening cysteine and the closing phenylalanine or tryptophan. The order of the fields is CDR3 protein, CDR3 DNA, clone size, V gene, D gene, J gene. A D gene is named only where the DNA matches it firmly. Size values are once, few and many counts, or a class for expanded clones, and some rows have none.

CDR3aa: CASSPQNEQFF; CDR3nt: TGTGCCAGCTCACCCCAAAATGAGCAGTTCTTC; abundance: .; v_gene: TRBV18; d_gene: .; j_gene: TRBJ2-1
CDR3aa: CASSLEGGGYGYTF; CDR3nt: TGTGCCAGCAGTTTGGAAGGGGGGGGCTATGGCTACACCTTC; abundance: .; v_gene: TRBV28; d_gene: .; j_gene: TRBJ1-2
CDR3aa: CASSPRGATDRGANYGYTF; CDR3nt: TGTGCCAGCTCACCACGGGGGGCCACCGACAGGGGAGCTAACTATGGCTACACCTTC; abundance: .; v_gene: TRBV18; d_gene: TRBD1; j_gene: TRBJ1-2
CDR3aa: CASKTGAGGYTF; CDR3nt: TGTGCCAGTAAAACAGGGGCCGGCGGCTACACCTTC; abundance: .; v_gene: TRBV19; d_gene: TRBD1; j_gene: TRBJ1-2
CDR3aa: CASSARANYGYTF; CDR3nt: TGTGCCAGCAGCGCAAGAGCTAACTATGGCTACACCTTC; abundance: .; v_gene: TRBV9; d_gene: .; j_gene: TRBJ1-2
CDR3aa: CAWSPTGDYGYTF; CDR3nt: TGTGCCTGGAGTCCGACAGGGGACTATGGCTACACCTTC; abundance: .; v_gene: TRBV30; d_gene: TRBD1; j_gene: TRBJ1-2
CDR3aa: CASSLTTGYSNQPQHF; CDR3nt: TGTGCCAGCAGCTTGACGACAGGATATAGCAATCAGCCCCAGCATTTT; abundance: .; v_gene: TRBV7-2; d_gene: .; j_gene: TRBJ1-5
CDR3aa: CASSPSGGAPGELFF; CDR3nt: TGTGCCAGCAGCCCTAGCGGGGGGGCCCCCGGGGAGCTGTTTTTT; abundance: .; v_gene: TRBV7-3; d_gene: TRBD2; j_gene: TRBJ2-2
CDR3aa: CASRGWGLRYNEQFF; CDR3nt: TGCGCCAGCAGAGGATGGGGACTACGGTACAATGAGCAGTTCTTC; abundance: .; v_gene: TRBV10-1; d_gene: TRBD2; j_gene: TRBJ2-1
CDR3aa: CASSKVNRGSGVNTGELFF; CDR3nt: TGTGCCAGCAGCAAAGTTAATAGGGGGAGCGGGGTAAACACCGGGGAGCTGTTTTTT; abundance: once; v_gene: TRBV21-1; d_gene: .; j_gene: TRBJ2-2
CDR3aa: CASRQTGNSPLHF; CDR3nt: TGTGCCAGTAGACAGACAGGGAATTCACCCCTCCACTTT; abundance: .; v_gene: TRBV19; d_gene: TRBD1; j_gene: TRBJ1-6
CDR3aa: CASASSQPQHF; CDR3nt: TGTGCCAGCGCTAGTTCCCAGCCCCAGCATTTT; abundance: .; v_gene: TRBV6-6; d_gene: .; j_gene: TRBJ1-5
CDR3aa: CASGSRGGLETQYF; CDR3nt: TGTGCCAGCGGATCTCGGGGGGGCCTTGAGACCCAGTACTTC; abundance: .; v_gene: TRBV7-2; d_gene: TRBD2; j_gene: TRBJ2-5
CDR3aa: CASSPHYNEQFF; CDR3nt: TGCGCCAGCAGCCCACACTACAATGAGCAGTTCTTC; abundance: once; v_gene: TRBV4-1; d_gene: .; j_gene: TRBJ2-1
CDR3aa: CASRAMGGSYNEQFF; CDR3nt: TGTGCCAGCAGGGCAATGGGGGGGTCCTACAATGAGCAGTTCTTC; abundance: .; v_gene: TRBV9; d_gene: TRBD2; j_gene: TRBJ2-1